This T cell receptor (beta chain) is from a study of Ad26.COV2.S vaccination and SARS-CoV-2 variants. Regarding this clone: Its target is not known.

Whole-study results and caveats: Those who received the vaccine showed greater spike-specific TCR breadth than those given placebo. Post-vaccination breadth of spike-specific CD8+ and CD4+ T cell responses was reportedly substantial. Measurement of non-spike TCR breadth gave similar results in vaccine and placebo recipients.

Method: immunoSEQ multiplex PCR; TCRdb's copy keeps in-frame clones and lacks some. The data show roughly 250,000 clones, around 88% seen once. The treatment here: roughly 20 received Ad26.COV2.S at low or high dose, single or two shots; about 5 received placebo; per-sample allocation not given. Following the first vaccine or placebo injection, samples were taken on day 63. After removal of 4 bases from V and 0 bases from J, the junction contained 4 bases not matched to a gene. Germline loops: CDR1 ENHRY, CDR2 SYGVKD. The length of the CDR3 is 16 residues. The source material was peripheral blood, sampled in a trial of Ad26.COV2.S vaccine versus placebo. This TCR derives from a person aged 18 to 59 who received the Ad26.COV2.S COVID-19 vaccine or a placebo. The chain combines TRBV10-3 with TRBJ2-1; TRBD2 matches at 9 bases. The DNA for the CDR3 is TGTGCCATCAGTGGGTCTAGCGGGATCTCCTACAATGAGCAGTTCTTC. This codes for CAISGSSGISYNEQFF.